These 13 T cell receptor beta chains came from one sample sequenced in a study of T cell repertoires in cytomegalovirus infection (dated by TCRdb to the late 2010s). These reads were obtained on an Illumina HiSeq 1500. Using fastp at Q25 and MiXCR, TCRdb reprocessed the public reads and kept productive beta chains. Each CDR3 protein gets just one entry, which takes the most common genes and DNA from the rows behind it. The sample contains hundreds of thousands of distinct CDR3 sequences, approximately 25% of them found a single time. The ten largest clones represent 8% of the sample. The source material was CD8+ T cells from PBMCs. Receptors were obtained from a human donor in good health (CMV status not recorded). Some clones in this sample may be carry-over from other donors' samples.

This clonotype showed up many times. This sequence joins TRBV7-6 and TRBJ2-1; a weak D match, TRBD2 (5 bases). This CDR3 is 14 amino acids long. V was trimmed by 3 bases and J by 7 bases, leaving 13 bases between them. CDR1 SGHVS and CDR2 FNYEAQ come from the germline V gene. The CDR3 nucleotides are TGTGCCAGCAGCTTTGGACGAGCGGTAAATGAGCAGTTCTTC. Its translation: CASSFGRAVNEQFF.

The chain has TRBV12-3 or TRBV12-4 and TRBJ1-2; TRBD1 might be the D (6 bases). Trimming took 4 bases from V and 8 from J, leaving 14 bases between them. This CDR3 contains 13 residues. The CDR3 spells CASSSGTYFGYTF. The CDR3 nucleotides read TGTGCCAGCAGTTCCGGGACATACTTCGGCTACACCTTC.

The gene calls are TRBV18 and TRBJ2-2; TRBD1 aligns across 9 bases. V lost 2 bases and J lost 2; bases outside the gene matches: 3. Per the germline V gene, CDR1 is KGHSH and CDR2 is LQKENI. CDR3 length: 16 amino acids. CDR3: CASSPGTGLNTGELFF. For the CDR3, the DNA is TGTGCCAGCTCACCAGGGACAGGGTTAAACACCGGGGAGCTGTTTTTT.

The CDR3 region is CANRTGVRYTGELFF. CDR3 bases: TGTGCCAACCGAACAGGGGTCCGCTACACCGGGGAGCTGTTTTTT. J is TRBJ2-2 and V is TRBV6-7; 7 bases match TRBD1. TRBV6-7 is an open reading frame whose function is uncertain. This CDR3 is 15 amino acids long. The trim removed 10 bases at V and 3 bases at J, leaving 11 bases unmatched.

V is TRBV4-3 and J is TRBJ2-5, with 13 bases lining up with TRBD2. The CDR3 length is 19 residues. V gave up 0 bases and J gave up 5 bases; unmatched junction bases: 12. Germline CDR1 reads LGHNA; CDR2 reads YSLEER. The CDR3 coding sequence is TGCGCCAGCAGCCAAGATGTCAAACTAGCGGGGGGGCCTGGGGAGACCCAGTACTTC. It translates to CASSQDVKLAGGPGETQYF.

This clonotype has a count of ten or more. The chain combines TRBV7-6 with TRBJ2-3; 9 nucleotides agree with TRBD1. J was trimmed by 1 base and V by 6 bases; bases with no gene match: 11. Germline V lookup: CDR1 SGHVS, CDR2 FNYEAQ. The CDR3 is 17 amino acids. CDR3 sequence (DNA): TGTGCCAGCAGACCGGACAGGGGCGAATTGGGCACAGATACGCAGTATTTT. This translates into CASRPDRGELGTDTQYF. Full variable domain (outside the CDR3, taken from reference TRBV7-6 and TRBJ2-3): GAGVSQSPRYKVTKRGQDVALRCDPISGHVSLYWYRQALGQGPEFLTYFNYEAQQDKSGLPNDRFSAERPEGSISTLTIQRTEQRDSAMYRCASRPDRGELGTDTQYFGPGTRLTVL.

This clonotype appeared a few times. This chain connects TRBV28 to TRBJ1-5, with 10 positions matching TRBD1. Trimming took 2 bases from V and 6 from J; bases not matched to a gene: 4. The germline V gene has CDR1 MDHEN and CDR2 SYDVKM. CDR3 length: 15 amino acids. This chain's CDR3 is CASSLLGQGTQPQHF. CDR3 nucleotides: TGTGCCAGCAGTTTACTGGGACAGGGGACTCAGCCCCAGCATTTT. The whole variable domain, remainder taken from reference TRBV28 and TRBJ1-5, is DVKVTQSSRYLVKRTGEKVFLECVQDMDHENMFWYRQDPGLGLRLIYFSYDVKMKEKGDIPEGYSVSREKKERFSLILESASTNQTSMYLCASSLLGQGTQPQHFGDGTRLSIL.

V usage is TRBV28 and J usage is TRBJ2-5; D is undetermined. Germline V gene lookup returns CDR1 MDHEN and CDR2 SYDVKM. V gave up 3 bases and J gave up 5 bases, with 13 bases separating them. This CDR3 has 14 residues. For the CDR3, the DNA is TGTGCCAGCAGTTTGAGTACGGGTGCTGAGACCCAGTACTTC. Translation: CASSLSTGAETQYF.

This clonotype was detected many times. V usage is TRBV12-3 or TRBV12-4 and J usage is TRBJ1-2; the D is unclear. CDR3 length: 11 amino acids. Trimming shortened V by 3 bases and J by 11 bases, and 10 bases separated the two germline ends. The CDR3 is CASSLNEGYTF. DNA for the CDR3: TGTGCCAGCAGTTTGAATGAGGGTTACACCTTC.

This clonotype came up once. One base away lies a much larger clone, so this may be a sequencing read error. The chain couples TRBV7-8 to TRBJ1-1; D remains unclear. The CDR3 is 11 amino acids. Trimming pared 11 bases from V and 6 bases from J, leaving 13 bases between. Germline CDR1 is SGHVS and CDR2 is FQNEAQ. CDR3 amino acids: CAGLSGAEAFF. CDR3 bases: TGTGCCGGCCTTTCAGGCGCTGAAGCTTTCTTT. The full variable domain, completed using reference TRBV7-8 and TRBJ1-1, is GAGVSQSPRYKVAKRGQDVALRCDPISGHVSLFWYQQALGQGPEFLTYFQNEAQLDKSGLPSDRFFAERPEGSVSTLKIQRTQQEDSAVYLCAGLSGAEAFFGQGTRLTVV.

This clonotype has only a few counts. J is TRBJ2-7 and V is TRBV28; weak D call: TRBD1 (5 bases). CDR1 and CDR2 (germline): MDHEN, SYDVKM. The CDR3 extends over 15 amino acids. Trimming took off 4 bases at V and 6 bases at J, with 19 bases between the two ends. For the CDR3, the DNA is TGTGCCAGCAGTTCCGGACGTGTGTTTAGGGGCGAGCAGTACGTC. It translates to CASSSGRVFRGEQYV.

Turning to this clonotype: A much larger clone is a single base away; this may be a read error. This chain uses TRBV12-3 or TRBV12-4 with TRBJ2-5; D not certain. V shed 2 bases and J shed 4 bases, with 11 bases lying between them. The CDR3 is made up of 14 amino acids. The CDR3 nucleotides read TGTGCCAGCAGTTTAAAGGCTATCCGAGAGACCCAGTACTTC. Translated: CASSLKAIRETQYF.

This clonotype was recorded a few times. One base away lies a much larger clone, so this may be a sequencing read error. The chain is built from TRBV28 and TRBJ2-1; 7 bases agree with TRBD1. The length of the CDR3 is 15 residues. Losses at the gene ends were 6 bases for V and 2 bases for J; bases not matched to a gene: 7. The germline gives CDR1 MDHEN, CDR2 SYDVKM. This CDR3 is CASSLRDRPYNEQFF. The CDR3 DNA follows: TGTGCCAGCAGCCTCCGGGACAGACCCTACAATGAGCAGTTCTTC.